These T cell receptor beta chains were read from a single sample in a study of shared clonotypes between healthy human individuals. Here immunoSEQ multiplex PCR was the method, and the copy in TCRdb shows in-frame clones only, minus some. The table has about 380,000 clones, around 96% seen once. The specimen sequenced was memory CD8+ T cells sorted from blood. These receptors came from a man younger than 45 in good health. Each CDR3 is given with its conserved first and last residue. The D gene is left open where the match is weak. The size entry is marked missing in some rows and otherwise reads once, few, many or a size class.

CDR3 DNA	CDR3 protein	clone size	V gene	J gene	CDR3 length	D gene
TGTGCCAGCAGTTACCGGGGCTTGAACACTGAAGCTTTCTTT	CASSYRGLNTEAFF	.	TRBV6-5	TRBJ1-1	14	.
TGCGCCAGCAGCCAAGGATGGGGCACGGAGGTCTACGAGCAGTACTTC	CASSQGWGTEVYEQYF	.	TRBV4-1	TRBJ2-7	16	.
TGCGCCAGCCGTTCGGCGGGAGGGCCGAATGAGCAGTTCTTC	CASRSAGGPNEQFF	.	TRBV5-1	TRBJ2-1	14	TRBD2
TGTGCCACCCCATGGACCCCAGAGGCCTATGGCTACACCTTC	CATPWTPEAYGYTF	once	TRBV2	TRBJ1-2	14	.
TGTGCCAGTAAACAGGGTCCCTACGAGCAGTACTTC	CASKQGPYEQYF	.	TRBV28	TRBJ2-7	12	.
TGTGCCAGCAGTTTATGGCCTACAGGGACCTACGAGCAGTACTTC	CASSLWPTGTYEQYF	.	TRBV28	TRBJ2-7	15	.
TGTGCCAGCTCACCACGCCCGTTCGGGGCAGATACGCAGTATTTT	CASSPRPFGADTQYF	once	TRBV18	TRBJ2-3	15	.
TGTGCCGCAAGTCCGGGGTTCCCTGGGGCCAACGTCCTGACTTTC	CAASPGFPGANVLTF	.	TRBV5-4	TRBJ2-6	15	.
TGTGCCAGCAGCTCGAGACTGGCTACTCGAGAGACCCAGTACTTC	CASSSRLATRETQYF	.	TRBV5-4	TRBJ2-5	15	.
TGCGCCAGCAGCCTTCGGGAACTAGCGGGAGCAAGCACAGATACGCAGTATTTT	CASSLRELAGASTDTQYF	.	TRBV4-1	TRBJ2-3	18	TRBD2
TGTGCCAGCAGCGTAGGGTCTGAGCAGTTCTTC	CASSVGSEQFF	.	TRBV9	TRBJ2-1	11	.
TGTGCCAGCAGCTTAGCACAGAAACTAGAGACCCAGTACTTC	CASSLAQKLETQYF	.	TRBV7-2	TRBJ2-5	14	.
TGTGCCAGCAGCTTAGGACTAGCGGGAGGGACAGATACGCAGTATTTT	CASSLGLAGGTDTQYF	.	TRBV7-2	TRBJ2-3	16	TRBD2
TGTGCCAGCAGCGCGTCACTGAGGGGGGAGCTGTTTTTT	CASSASLRGELFF	.	TRBV9	TRBJ2-2	13	.
TGTGCCAGCAGTTCTGCGCGGGTAGGATACGAGCAGTACTTC	CASSSARVGYEQYF	.	TRBV27	TRBJ2-7	14	.